One T cell receptor beta chain is described in this entry. The entry originates in a study of blood T cell repertoires in COVID-19. V was trimmed by 3 bases and J by 3 bases, leaving 7 bases between them. The CDR3 spans 13 residues. CDR1 is MNHEY, CDR2 SMNVEV, per germline (reference sequence). The protocol was immunoSEQ multiplex PCR, while the TCRdb copy is restricted to in-frame clones and leaves out a portion. The data show tens of thousands of clones, roughly 84% seen once. This TCR was sampled from a man older than 75 with active or convalescent COVID-19. The sequenced sample was peripheral blood. This rearrangement joins TRBV27 to TRBJ2-3, with D perhaps TRBD2 (5 bases). The CDR3, as DNA: TGTGCCAGCAGTTTTCTAGCTACAGATACGCAGTATTTT. Translated: CASSFLATDTQYF.